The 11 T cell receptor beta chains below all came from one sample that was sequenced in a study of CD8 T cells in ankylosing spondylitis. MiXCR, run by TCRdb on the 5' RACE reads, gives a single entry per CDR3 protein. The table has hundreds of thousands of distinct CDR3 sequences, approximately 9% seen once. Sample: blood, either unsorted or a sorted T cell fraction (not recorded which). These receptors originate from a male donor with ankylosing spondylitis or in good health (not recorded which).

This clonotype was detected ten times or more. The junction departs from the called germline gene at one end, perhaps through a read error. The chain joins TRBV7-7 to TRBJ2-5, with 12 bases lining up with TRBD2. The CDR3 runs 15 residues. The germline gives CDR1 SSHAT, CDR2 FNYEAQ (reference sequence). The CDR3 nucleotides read TGTGCTAGCAGCTTAACTAGCGGGAGGAAAGAGACCCAGTACTTC. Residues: CASSLTSGRKETQYF. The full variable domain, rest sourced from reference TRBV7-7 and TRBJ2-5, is GAGVSQSPRYKVTKRGQDVTLRCDPISSHATLYWYQQALGQGPEFLTYFNYEAQPDKSGLPSDRFSAERPEGSISTLTIQRTEQRDSAMYRCASSLTSGRKETQYFGPGTRLLVL.

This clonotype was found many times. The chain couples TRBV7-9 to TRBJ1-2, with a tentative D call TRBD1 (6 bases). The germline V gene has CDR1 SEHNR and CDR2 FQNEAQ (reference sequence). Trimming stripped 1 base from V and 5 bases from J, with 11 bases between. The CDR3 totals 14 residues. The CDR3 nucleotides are TGTGCCAGCAGCTTAGAACGCAGGGGATATGGCTACACCTTC. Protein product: CASSLERRGYGYTF.

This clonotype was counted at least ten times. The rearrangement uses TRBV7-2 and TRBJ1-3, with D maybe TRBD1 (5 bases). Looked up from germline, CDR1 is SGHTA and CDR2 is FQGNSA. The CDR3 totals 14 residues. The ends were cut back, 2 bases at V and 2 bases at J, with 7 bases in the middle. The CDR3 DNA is TGTGCCAGCAGCTTAATGGGGGCTGGAAACACCATATATTTT. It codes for CASSLMGAGNTIYF.

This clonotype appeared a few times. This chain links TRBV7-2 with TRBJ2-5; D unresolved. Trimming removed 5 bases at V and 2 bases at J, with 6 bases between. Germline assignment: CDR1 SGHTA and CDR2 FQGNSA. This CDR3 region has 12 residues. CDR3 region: CASSRIQETQYF. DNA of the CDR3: TGTGCCAGCAGCCGAATTCAAGAGACCCAGTACTTC.

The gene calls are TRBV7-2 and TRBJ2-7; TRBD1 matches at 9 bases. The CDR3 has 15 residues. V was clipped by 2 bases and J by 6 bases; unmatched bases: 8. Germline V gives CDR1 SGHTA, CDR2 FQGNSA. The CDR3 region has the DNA TGTGCCAGCAGCTTATTACCACAGGGGGCTCCCGAGCAGTACTTC. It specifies CASSLLPQGAPEQYF.

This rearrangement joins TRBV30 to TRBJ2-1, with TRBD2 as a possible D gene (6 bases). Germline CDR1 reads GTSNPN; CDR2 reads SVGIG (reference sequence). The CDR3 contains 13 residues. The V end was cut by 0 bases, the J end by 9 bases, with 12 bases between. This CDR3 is CAWSVGRGREQFF. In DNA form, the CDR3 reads TGTGCCTGGAGTGTAGGGCGGGGTCGTGAGCAGTTCTTC. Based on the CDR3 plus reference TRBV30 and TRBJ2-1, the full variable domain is SQTIHQWPATLVQPVGSPLSLECTVEGTSNPNLYWYRQAAGRGLQLLFYSVGIGQISSEVPQNLSASRPQDRQFILSSKKLLLSDSGFYLCAWSVGRGREQFFGPGTRLTVL.

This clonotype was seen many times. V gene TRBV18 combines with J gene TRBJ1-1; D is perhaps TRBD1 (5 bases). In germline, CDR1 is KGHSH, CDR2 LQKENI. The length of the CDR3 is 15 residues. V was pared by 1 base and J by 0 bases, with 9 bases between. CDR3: CASSPQGTMNTEAFF. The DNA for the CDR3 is TGTGCCAGCTCACCACAGGGGACCATGAACACTGAAGCTTTCTTT. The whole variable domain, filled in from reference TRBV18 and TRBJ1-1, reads NAGVMQNPRHLVRRRGQEARLRCSPMKGHSHVYWYRQLPEEGLKFMVYLQKENIIDESGMPKERFSAEFPKEGPSILRIQQVVRGDSAAYFCASSPQGTMNTEAFFGQGTRLTVV.

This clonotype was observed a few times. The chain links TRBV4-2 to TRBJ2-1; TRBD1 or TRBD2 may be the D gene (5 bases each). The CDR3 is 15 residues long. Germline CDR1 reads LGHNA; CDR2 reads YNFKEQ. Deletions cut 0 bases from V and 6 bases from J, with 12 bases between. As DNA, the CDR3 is TGTGCCAGCAGCCAAGATCCGGGGCGAGGCAATGAGCAGTTCTTC. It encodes CASSQDPGRGNEQFF.

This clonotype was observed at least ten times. The CDR3, as DNA: TGCAGCGTCCGGGACAGGGCGGCTTCACCCCTCCACTTT. It encodes CSVRDRAASPLHF. This chain uses TRBV29-1 with TRBJ1-6; 9 nucleotides line up with TRBD1. The CDR3 runs to 13 residues. J lost 9 bases, V lost 6 bases, and 6 bases had no gene match. Germline V gene sequence: CDR1 SQVTM, CDR2 ANQGSEA.

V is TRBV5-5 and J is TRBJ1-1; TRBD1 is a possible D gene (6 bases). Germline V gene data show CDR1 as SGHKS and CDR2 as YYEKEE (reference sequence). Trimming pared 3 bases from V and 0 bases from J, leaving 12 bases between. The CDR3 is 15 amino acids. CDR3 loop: CASSYSRGMNTEAFF. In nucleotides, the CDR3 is TGTGCCAGCAGCTACTCTAGGGGGATGAACACTGAAGCTTTCTTT. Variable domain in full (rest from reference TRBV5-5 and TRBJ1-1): DAGVTQSPTHLIKTRGQQVTLRCSPISGHKSVSWYQQVLGQGPQFIFQYYEKEERGRGNFPDRFSARQFPNYSSELNVNALLLGDSALYLCASSYSRGMNTEAFFGQGTRLTVV.

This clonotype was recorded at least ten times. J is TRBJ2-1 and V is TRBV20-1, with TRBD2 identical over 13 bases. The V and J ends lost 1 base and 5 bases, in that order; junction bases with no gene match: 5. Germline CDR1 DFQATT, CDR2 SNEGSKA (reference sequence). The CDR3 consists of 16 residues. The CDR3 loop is CSARGTSGSRDNEQFF. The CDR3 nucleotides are TGCAGTGCTAGAGGGACTAGCGGGAGTCGGGACAATGAGCAGTTCTTC.